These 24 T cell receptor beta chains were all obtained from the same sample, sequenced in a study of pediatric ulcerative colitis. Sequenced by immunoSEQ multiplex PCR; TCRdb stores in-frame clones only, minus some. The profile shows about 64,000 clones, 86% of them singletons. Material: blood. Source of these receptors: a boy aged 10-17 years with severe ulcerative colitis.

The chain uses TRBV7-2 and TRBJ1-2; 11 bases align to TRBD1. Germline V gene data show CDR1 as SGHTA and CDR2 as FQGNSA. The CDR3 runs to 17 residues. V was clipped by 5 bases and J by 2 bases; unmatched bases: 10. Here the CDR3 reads CASSPVPGQGVNYGYTF. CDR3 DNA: TGTGCCAGCAGCCCTGTACCGGGACAGGGGGTAAACTATGGCTACACCTTC.

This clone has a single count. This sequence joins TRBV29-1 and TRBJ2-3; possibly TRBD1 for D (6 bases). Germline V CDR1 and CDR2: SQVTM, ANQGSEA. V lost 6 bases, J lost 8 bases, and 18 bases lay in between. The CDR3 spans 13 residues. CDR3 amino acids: CSVERGKDSTQYF. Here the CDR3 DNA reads TGCAGCGTCGAGAGGGGGAAGGACTCTACGCAGTATTTT.

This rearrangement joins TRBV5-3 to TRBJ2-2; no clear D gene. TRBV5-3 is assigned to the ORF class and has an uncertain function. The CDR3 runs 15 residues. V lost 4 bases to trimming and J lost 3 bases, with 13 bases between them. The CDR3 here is CARSRPGRHTGELFF. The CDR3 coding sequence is TGTGCCAGAAGCCGACCGGGTAGGCACACCGGGGAGCTGTTTTTT.

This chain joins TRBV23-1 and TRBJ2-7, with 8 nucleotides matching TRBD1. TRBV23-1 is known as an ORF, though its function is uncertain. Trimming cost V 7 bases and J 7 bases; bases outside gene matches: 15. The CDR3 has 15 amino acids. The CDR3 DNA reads TGCGCCAGCATACAACAGGGGGGTTTTGGGGATGAGCAGTACTTC. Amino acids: CASIQQGGFGDEQYF.

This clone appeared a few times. CDR3 in DNA: TGTGCCAGCAGTTTATCCGGGACGCAACATGGCTACACCTTC. This encodes CASSLSGTQHGYTF. This chain uses TRBV27 with TRBJ1-2; maybe TRBD1 (5 bases). The V gene lost 0 bases and the J gene lost 6 bases, with 11 bases spanning the gap. CDR1 is MNHEY and CDR2 is SMNVEV in the germline V gene (reference sequence). This CDR3 comprises 14 residues.

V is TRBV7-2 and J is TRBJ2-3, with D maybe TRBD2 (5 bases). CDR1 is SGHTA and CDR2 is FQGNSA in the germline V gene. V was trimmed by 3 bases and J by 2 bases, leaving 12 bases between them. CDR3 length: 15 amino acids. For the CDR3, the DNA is TGTGCCAGCAGCTTCGGGATTCGGGCCACAGATACGCAGTATTTT. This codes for CASSFGIRATDTQYF.

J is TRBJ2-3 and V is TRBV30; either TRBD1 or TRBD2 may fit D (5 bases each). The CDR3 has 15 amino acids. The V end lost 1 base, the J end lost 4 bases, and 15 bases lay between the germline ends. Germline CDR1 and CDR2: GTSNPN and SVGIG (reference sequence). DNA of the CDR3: TGTGCCTGGAGTGAACTAGGGGACGGCTCAGATACGCAGTATTTT. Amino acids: CAWSELGDGSDTQYF.

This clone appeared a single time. The CDR3 DNA is TGTGCCAGCAGAGAGGGGGTTGAGGGGCAGAACTATGGCTACACCTTC. This codes for CASREGVEGQNYGYTF. The genes are TRBV7-9 and TRBJ1-2, with a possible D match to TRBD1 (6 bases). Trimming stripped 6 bases from V and 2 bases from J, with 19 bases between. Germline V gives CDR1 SEHNR, CDR2 FQNEAQ (reference sequence). CDR3 length: 16 residues.

The CDR3 sequence is CARSYEQFF. Written as DNA, the CDR3 is TGTGCCAGGAGTTATGAGCAGTTCTTC. The chain recombines TRBV6-4 with TRBJ2-1; D remains unclear. Trimming took off 9 bases at V and 8 bases at J, with 5 bases between the two ends. Germline V gene sequence: CDR1 MRHNA, CDR2 SNTAGT. The CDR3 totals 9 residues.

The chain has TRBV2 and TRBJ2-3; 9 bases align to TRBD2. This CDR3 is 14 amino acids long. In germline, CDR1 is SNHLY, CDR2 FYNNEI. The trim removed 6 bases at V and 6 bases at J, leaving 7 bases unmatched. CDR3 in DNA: TGTGCCAGCAGAGGGACTAGCAAGGGGGATACGCAGTATTTT. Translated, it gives CASRGTSKGDTQYF. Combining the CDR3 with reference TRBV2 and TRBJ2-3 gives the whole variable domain EPEVTQTPSHQVTQMGQEVILRCVPISNHLYFYWYRQILGQKVEFLVSFYNNEISEKSEIFDDQFSVERPDGSNFTLKIRSTKLEDSAMYFCASRGTSKGDTQYFGPGTRLTVL.

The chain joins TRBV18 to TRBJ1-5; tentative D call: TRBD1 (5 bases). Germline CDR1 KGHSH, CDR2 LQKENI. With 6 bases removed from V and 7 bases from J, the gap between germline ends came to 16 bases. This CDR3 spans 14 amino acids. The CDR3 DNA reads TGTGCCAGCTCCCTTGACAGCCCACAACAGCCCCAGCATTTT. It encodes CASSLDSPQQPQHF.

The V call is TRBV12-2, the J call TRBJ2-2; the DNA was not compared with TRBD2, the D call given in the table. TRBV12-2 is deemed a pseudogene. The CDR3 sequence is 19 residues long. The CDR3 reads CASRLVISAGGPNTGELFF. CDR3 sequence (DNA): TGTGCAAGTCGCTTAGTTATATCGGCGGGAGGTCCGAACACCGGGGAGCTGTTTTTT.

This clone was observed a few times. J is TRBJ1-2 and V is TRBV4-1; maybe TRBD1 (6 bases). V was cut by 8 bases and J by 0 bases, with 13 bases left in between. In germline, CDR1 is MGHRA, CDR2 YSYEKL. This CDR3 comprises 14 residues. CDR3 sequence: CASGRDTTNYGYTF. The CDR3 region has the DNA TGCGCCAGCGGACGGGACACCACTAACTATGGCTACACCTTC.

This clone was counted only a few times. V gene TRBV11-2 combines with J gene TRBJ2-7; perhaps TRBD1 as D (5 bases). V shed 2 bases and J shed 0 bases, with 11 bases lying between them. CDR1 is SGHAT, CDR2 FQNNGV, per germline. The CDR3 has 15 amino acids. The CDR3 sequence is CASSLMDTNSYEQYF. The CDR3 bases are TGTGCCAGCAGCTTAATGGACACCAACTCCTACGAGCAGTACTTC.

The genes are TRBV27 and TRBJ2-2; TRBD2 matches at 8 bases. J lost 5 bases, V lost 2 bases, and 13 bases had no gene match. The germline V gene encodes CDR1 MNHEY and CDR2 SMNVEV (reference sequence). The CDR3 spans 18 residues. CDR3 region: CASSLGRSGASGTGELFF. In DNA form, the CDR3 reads TGTGCCAGCAGTTTAGGACGTAGCGGGGCCTCGGGAACCGGGGAGCTGTTTTTT.

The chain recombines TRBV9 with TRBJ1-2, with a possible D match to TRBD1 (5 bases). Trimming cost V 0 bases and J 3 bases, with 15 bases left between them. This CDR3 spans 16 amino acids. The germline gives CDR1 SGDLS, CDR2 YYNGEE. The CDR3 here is CASSVDRGWTDYGYTF. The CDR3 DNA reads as TGTGCCAGCAGCGTAGATCGGGGGTGGACTGACTATGGCTACACCTTC.

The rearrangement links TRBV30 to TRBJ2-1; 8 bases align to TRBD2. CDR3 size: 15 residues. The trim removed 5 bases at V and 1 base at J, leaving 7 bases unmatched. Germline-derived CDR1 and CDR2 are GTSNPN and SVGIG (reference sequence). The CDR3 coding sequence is TGTGCCTGGGGGACCACTAGCGGATCCTACAATGAGCAGTTCTTC. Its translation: CAWGTTSGSYNEQFF.

The CDR3 region has the DNA TGTGCCAGTAGTCTCCAGGGTGACTATAGCAATCAGCCCCAGCATTTT. Protein sequence: CASSLQGDYSNQPQHF. The gene calls are TRBV19 and TRBJ1-5, with a weak D call TRBD1 (5 bases). The CDR3 has 16 residues. Germline V gene lookup returns CDR1 LNHDA and CDR2 SQIVND (reference sequence). Trimming left V 5 bases short and J 0 bases short, with 14 bases between.

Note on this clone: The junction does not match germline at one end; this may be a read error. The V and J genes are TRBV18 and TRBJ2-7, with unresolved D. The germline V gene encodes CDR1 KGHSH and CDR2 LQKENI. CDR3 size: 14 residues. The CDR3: CASSPPGPPYEQYF. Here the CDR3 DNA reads TGTGCCAGCTCCCCACCCGGGCCCCCCTACGAGCAGTACTTC.

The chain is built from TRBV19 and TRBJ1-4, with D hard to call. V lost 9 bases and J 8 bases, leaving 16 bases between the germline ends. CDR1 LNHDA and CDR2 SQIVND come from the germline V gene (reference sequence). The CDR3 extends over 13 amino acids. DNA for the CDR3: TGTGCCAGCAGACCCGGGCCGTTGGAAAAACTGTTTTTT. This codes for CASRPGPLEKLFF.

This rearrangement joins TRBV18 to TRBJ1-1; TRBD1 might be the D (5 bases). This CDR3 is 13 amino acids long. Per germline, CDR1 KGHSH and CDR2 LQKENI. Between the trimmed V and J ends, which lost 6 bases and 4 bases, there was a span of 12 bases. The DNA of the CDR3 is TGTGCCAGCTCTCTCGGGGGGGGCACTGAAGCTTTCTTT. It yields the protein CASSLGGGTEAFF.

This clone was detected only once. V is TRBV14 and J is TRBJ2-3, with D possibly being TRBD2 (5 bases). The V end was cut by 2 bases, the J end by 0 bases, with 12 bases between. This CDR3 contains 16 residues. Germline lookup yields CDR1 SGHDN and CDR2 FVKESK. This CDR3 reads CASSQLRTSSTDTQYF. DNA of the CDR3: TGTGCCAGCAGCCAACTTCGGACTTCTAGCACAGATACGCAGTATTTT.

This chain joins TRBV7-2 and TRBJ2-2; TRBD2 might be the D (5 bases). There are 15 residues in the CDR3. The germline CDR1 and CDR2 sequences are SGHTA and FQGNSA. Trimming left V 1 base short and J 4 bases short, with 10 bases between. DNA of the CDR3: TGTGCCAGCAGCTTAGTTCGGGATCGCACCGGGGAGCTGTTTTTT. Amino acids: CASSLVRDRTGELFF.

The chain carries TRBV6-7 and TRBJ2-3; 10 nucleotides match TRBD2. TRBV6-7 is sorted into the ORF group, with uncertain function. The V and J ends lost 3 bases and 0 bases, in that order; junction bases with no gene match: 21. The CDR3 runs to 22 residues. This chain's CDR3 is CASSYPATSGRSRAKSTDTQYF. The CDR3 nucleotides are TGTGCCAGCAGTTATCCAGCGACTAGCGGGCGGTCTAGAGCGAAAAGCACAGATACGCAGTATTTT.